A selection of T cell receptor beta chains follows, all from one sample in a study of cytomegalovirus exposure and HLA in healthy donors. Method: immunoSEQ multiplex PCR; TCRdb's copy keeps in-frame clones and lacks some. The table lists approximately 100,000 clones, about three quarters of them singletons, with 12% to 15% in the top ten. Sequences were obtained from PBMCs. These receptors originate from a male donor in good health and CMV-seropositive. The CDR3 runs from the conserved cysteine through the conserved F or W. Each record gives: J gene, D gene, clone size, V gene, CDR3 DNA, CDR3 protein. D genes are given only for firm matches. Clone size appears in some rows only: once, few, many, or a class for an expanded clone.

TRBJ1-2	TRBD1	-	TRBV7-2	TGTGCCAGCAGCTTCGGACAGGGGGTAGATGGCTACACCTTC	CASSFGQGVDGYTF
TRBJ2-3	TRBD2	-	TRBV7-2	TGTGCCAGCGCTAGCGGGGGGGCAAATACGCAGTATTTT	CASASGGANTQYF
TRBJ1-1	-	few	TRBV7-3	TGTGCCAGCAGCCTCACCAGGGGCACTGAAGCTTTCTTT	CASSLTRGTEAFF
TRBJ2-5	TRBD1	-	TRBV25-1	TGTGCCAGCAGCGACGGGATCGGGGACAGGGGGATCGAGACCCAGTACTTC	CASSDGIGDRGIETQYF
TRBJ2-3	-	-	TRBV7-8	TGTGCCAGCAGCTTCAAGCGTAGCACAGATACGCAGTATTTT	CASSFKRSTDTQYF
TRBJ2-5	TRBD1	-	TRBV5-1	TGCGCCAGCAGCTTGGGAGGACAGGGGGCGTGGGAGACCCAGTACTTC	CASSLGGQGAWETQYF
TRBJ1-1	-	few	TRBV10-3	TGTGCCAGCCGTTTTAAAGCAGGGGACACTGAAGCTTTCTTT	CASRFKAGDTEAFF
TRBJ1-2	TRBD1	once	TRBV9	TGTGCCAGCAGCGTATCGGCCCAGGGGGTCGCCTATGGCTACACCTTC	CASSVSAQGVAYGYTF
TRBJ2-7	-	-	TRBV14	TGTGCCAGCAGCCATGGGGGGACCGTCGGCGAGCAGTACTTC	CASSHGGTVGEQYF
TRBJ2-7	TRBD2	-	TRBV7-9	TGTGCCAGCAGCTCAGCCGGGGGGGAACGGGGGGAATACGAGCAGTACTTC	CASSSAGGERGEYEQYF
TRBJ2-3	TRBD2	-	TRBV10-3	TGTGCCATCAGTGCCGAGACTAGCGCTAGCACAGATACGCAGTATTTT	CAISAETSASTDTQYF
TRBJ2-5	-	-	TRBV30	TGTGCCTGGAGTGTGACGACAGGTTTACACTTC	CAWSVTTGLHF
TRBJ1-3	TRBD1	-	TRBV5-1	TGCGCCAGCAGCCCGAGACAGGGGTCTAGTTCTGGAAACACCATATATTTT	CASSPRQGSSSGNTIYF
TRBJ1-5	-	-	TRBV4-2	TGTGCCAGCAGCCAAGACAGGGGCAATCAGCCCCAGCATTTT	CASSQDRGNQPQHF
TRBJ2-7	TRBD1	-	TRBV29-1	TGCAGCGTGACGGGACAGGGGATCGAGCAGTACTTC	CSVTGQGIEQYF
TRBJ1-2	TRBD1	-	TRBV7-2	TGTGCCAGCAGCTGGGACAGGGGCATTGGCTACACCTTC	CASSWDRGIGYTF
TRBJ1-6	TRBD1	-	TRBV11-2	TGTGCCAGCAGCTTAGGACAGGGAGGTAATTCACCCCTCCACTTT	CASSLGQGGNSPLHF
TRBJ2-3	-	-	TRBV11-2	TGTGCCAGCAGCTTAGATCGGGCGGGGGCCCGCACAGATACGCAGTATTTT	CASSLDRAGARTDTQYF
TRBJ2-1	-	-	TRBV9	TGTGCCAGCAGCCTGAGGGGGGGGGCCTACAATGAGCAGTTCTTC	CASSLRGGAYNEQFF
TRBJ2-3	-	-	TRBV19	TGTGCCAGTAGTGAGCTGGCCCTACGGGGGAAAACAGATACGCAGTATTTT	CASSELALRGKTDTQYF
TRBJ2-3	TRBD2	-	TRBV7-3	TGTGCCAGCAGCTTAAAGCCTAGCGGGGGCCAGACTATGAGCACAGATACGCAGTATTTT	CASSLKPSGGQTMSTDTQYF
TRBJ2-3	TRBD2	-	TRBV15	TGTGCCACCAGCTCCGCAACTAGCGGGGTCACAGATACGCAGTATTTT	CATSSATSGVTDTQYF
TRBJ2-3	TRBD2	-	TRBV5-5	TGTGCCAGCAGCTCCGGGACTAGCGGGAGGGCAGATACGCAGTATTTT	CASSSGTSGRADTQYF
TRBJ2-4	-	-	TRBV9	TGTGCCAGCAGCGTAGATGCGTCGGCCAAAAACATTCAGTACTTC	CASSVDASAKNIQYF
TRBJ1-1	-	-	TRBV19	TGTGCCAGTAGTCCCCGGGAGGGGATGAACACTGAAGCTTTCTTT	CASSPREGMNTEAFF
TRBJ2-1	TRBD2	-	TRBV7-3	TGTGCCAGCAGCCCGACTAGCGGCGCTGAGCAGTTCTTC	CASSPTSGAEQFF
TRBJ2-7	-	-	TRBV15	TGTGCCACCGCGGCCAATGGCTTCTACGAGCAGTACTTC	CATAANGFYEQYF
TRBJ1-2	TRBD1	-	TRBV2	TGTGCCAGCAGGGCCCCGGGACAGACGAATAACTATGGCTACACCTTC	CASRAPGQTNNYGYTF
TRBJ2-5	-	many	TRBV5-1	TGCGCCAGCAGCTACACGACAGCGTACCAAGAGACCCAGTACTTC	CASSYTTAYQETQYF
TRBJ1-5	-	-	TRBV6-6	TGTGCCAGCCAAGGGGCAGGGATTGAGCAGCCCCAGCATTTT	CASQGAGIEQPQHF
TRBJ1-6	TRBD1	once	TRBV19	TGTGCCAGTAAGACCGGGACAGAAAATTCACCCCTCCACTTT	CASKTGTENSPLHF